This T cell receptor beta chain is drawn from a study of blood T cell repertoires in COVID-19 (dated by TCRdb to between 2020 and 2021). With regard to the full study: Samples from collaborators originated in the United States, Italy and Spain and spanned both the acute and convalescent phases of COVID-19. The material from the prospective study consisted of cDNA or gDNA derived from T cells, B-cell-depleted T cells, or PBMCs. The dataset comprised deeply sampled blood TCRbeta repertoires from subjects exposed to, actively infected with, or recovered from COVID-19. The repertoires were released in a freely available public database intended as a resource for research on the immune response to SARS-CoV-2. The samples were drawn from the first 160 participants of the ongoing ImmuneRACE study and from over a thousand subjects provided by 6 global collaborators. A de-identified subject ID, COVID-19 status, age in years and sex were almost always included in the sample metadata. HLA class I and class II types, where available, came from metadata supplied by the sample provider rather than from assay-based typing.

What the authors observed across the whole study: How much clinical and demographic metadata was included differed by source and by participant, and the metadata was provided uncurated.

TCRbeta CDR3 regions were amplified from genomic DNA using the immunoSEQ Assay, a bias-controlled multiplex PCR. The published analysis was carried out like this. The number of nucleated cells in each sample was estimated by amplification of reference gene primers within the assay. To quantify the absolute abundance of each unique TCRbeta CDR3 rearrangement, sequence reads were collapsed and filtered. For each sample, productive Simpson clonality was calculated by taking the square root of Simpson's diversity index across productive rearrangements. The source is immuneACCESS, and TCRdb retained only in-frame sequences with V and J called. Part of the clones is not carried over; for the studies checked, unresolved V genes explain less than half of this, and the remainder is unexplained. The V and J calls and clone size come from that table; D and trimming were worked out from the DNA. In this sample the table shows fewer than 200,000 clones, around 87% of which occur a single time. The leading ten clones occupy roughly 2.6% of the sample.

A few counts support this clone. This clone's antigen is unknown. There are no base qualities to consult, and no much larger clone falls within one base. The CDR3 starts with the cysteine, ends with the phenylalanine, and has 15 residues. The only DNA kept is the CDR3, 45 bases in frame from the first base. Compared with germline, V lacks 1 base and J lacks 2 bases; bases without a gene match: 4. Sequences LGHNA (CDR1) and YNFKEQ (CDR2) are obtained from the germline V gene. Whole blood was collected in K2EDTA tubes by collaborating institutions according to the institutions' own protocols. For TCRbeta analysis, collaborators shipped samples in one of three forms: frozen whole blood, isolated PBMCs, or DNA extracted from either of those sample types.

The V gene is TRBV4-2 and the J gene is TRBJ2-7; 8 middle bases align to TRBD2. The sample was peripheral blood. The source is a middle-aged man with active or convalescent COVID-19. Here the CDR3 is given as CASSQVTGGAYEQYF. The nucleotide sequence reads as follows: TGTGCCAGCAGCCAAGTGACCGGGGGGGCCTACGAGCAGTACTTC.